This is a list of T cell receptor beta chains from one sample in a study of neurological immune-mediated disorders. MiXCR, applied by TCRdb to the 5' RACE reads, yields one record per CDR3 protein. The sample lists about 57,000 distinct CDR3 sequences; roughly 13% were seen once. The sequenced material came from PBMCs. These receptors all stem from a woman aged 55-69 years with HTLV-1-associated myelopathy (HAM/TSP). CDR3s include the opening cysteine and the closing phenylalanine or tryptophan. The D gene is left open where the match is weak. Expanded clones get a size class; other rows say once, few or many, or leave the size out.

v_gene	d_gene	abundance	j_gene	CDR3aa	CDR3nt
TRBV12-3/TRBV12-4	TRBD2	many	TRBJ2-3	CASSLYLAGGNTDTQYF	TGTGCCAGCAGTTTGTACCTAGCGGGAGGTAATACAGATACGCAGTATTTT
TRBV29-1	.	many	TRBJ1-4	CSVASHTGLLFF	TGCAGCGTTGCGTCTCATACAGGGTTACTGTTTTTT
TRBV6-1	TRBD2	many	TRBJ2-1	CASSEPRGVEFF	TGTGCCAGCAGTGAACCCCGGGGGGTTGAGTTCTTC
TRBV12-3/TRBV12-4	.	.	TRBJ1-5	CASSSDRSPKPQHF	TGTGCCAGCAGTTCCGACAGGTCCCCTAAGCCCCAGCATTTT
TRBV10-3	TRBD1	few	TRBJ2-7	CAISEPNTGDEQYF	TGTGCCATCAGTGAGCCTAACACAGGGGACGAGCAGTACTTC
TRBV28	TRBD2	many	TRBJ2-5	CASSHSGNQETQYF	TGTGCCAGCAGTCACAGCGGGAACCAAGAGACCCAGTACTTC
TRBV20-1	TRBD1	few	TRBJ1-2	CSARDRGGDGYTF	TGCAGTGCTCGGGACAGGGGAGGCGATGGCTACACCTTC
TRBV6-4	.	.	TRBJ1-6	CASSSYWGGDSPLHF	TGTGCCAGCAGTTCCTACTGGGGGGGGGATTCACCCCTCCACTTT
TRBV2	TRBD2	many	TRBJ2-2	CASSDTGSGGTGELFF	TGTGCCAGCAGTGATACGGGTAGCGGGGGCACCGGGGAGCTGTTTTTT
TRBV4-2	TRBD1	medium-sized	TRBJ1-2	CASSQGDRGYGYTF	TGTGCCAGCAGCCAAGGGGACAGGGGCTATGGCTACACCTTC
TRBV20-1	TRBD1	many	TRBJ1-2	CSARDRGTYGYTF	TGCAGTGCTAGAGACAGGGGGACTTATGGCTACACCTTC
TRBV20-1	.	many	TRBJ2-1	CSARDPYRGEAYNEQFF	TGCAGTGCTAGAGACCCTTACCGCGGGGAGGCCTACAATGAGCAGTTCTTC
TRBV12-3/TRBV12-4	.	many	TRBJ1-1	CASSPQGHTEAFF	TGTGCCAGCAGTCCGCAAGGGCACACTGAAGCTTTCTTT
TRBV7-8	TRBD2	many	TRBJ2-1	CAGSLAGYYNEQFF	TGTGCCGGCTCATTAGCGGGATACTACAATGAGCAGTTCTTC
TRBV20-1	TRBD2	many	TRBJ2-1	CSAIRLAGGNEQFF	TGCAGTGCTATAAGGCTAGCGGGAGGCAATGAGCAGTTCTTC
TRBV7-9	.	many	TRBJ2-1	CASSNPTAADSSYNEQFF	TGTGCCAGCAGCAACCCGACCGCGGCCGATAGCTCCTACAATGAGCAGTTCTTC
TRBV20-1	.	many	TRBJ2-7	CSARDAESYEQYF	TGCAGTGCTAGAGATGCTGAATCCTACGAGCAGTACTTC
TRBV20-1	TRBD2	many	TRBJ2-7	CSARGSGRTYEQYF	TGCAGTGCCCGCGGTAGCGGGAGGACCTACGAGCAGTACTTC
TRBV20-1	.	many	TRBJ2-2	CSARDRELRGQYTGELFF	TGCAGTGCTAGAGATCGGGAGCTCCGGGGGCAATACACCGGGGAGCTGTTTTTT
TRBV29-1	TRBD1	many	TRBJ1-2	CSVGDRLWDPTNYGYTF	TGCAGCGTTGGGGACAGGTTATGGGACCCTACTAACTATGGCTACACCTTC
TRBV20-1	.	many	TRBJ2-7	CSETRHPGEQYF	TGCAGTGAGACTCGCCACCCGGGCGAGCAGTACTTC
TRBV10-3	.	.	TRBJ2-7	CAISEGLRGTYEQYF	TGTGCCATCAGTGAGGGGTTACGCGGGACATACGAGCAGTACTTC
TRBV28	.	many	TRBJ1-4	CASSLEGNEKLFF	TGTGCCAGCAGTTTAGAGGGGAATGAAAAACTGTTTTTT
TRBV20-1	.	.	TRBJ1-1	CSASWGAKNTEAFF	TGCAGTGCTAGTTGGGGGGCGAAGAACACTGAAGCTTTCTTT
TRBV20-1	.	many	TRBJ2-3	CSANKGEDTQYF	TGCAGTGCCAACAAGGGGGAAGATACGCAGTATTTT
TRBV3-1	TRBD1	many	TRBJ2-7	CASSQRDRGDEQYF	TGTGCCAGCAGCCAACGGGACAGGGGCGACGAGCAGTACTTC
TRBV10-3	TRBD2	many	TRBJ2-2	CAISWTSPGELFF	TGTGCCATCAGTTGGACTAGCCCCGGGGAGCTGTTTTTT
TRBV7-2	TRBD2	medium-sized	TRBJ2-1	CASSLGGTIHNEQFF	TGTGCCAGCAGCTTGGGGGGGACTATACACAATGAGCAGTTCTTC
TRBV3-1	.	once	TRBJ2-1	CASSQLAAYYEQFF	TGTGCCAGCAGCCAGCTGGCGGCGTATTATGAGCAGTTCTTC
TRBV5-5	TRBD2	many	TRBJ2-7	CASSSSGRNSYEQYF	TGTGCCAGCAGCAGTAGCGGGAGAAACTCCTACGAGCAGTACTTC
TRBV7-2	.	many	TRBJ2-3	CASSLFPERTDTQYF	TGTGCCAGCAGCTTATTTCCGGAGAGGACAGATACGCAGTATTTT
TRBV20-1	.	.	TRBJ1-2	CSARPSEAAHSTHGYTF	TGCAGTGCTAGACCATCGGAGGCCGCCCACAGTACCCATGGCTACACCTTC
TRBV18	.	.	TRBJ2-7	CASVSDHEQYF	TGTGCCAGCGTTAGTGACCACGAGCAGTACTTC
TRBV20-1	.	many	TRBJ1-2	CSASRGGGRDYGYTF	TGCAGTGCTAGCAGGGGCGGGGGGCGAGACTATGGCTACACCTTC
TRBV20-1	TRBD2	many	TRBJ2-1	CSAPGLAGGPVFF	TGCAGTGCTCCCGGACTAGCGGGAGGGCCGGTGTTCTTC
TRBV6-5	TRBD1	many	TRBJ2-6	CASSRGTGSSGANVLTF	TGTGCCAGCAGCCGCGGGACAGGGAGCTCTGGGGCCAACGTCCTGACTTTC
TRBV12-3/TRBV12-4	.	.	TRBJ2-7	CASSRASDYEQYF	TGTGCCAGCAGTCGGGCTAGCGACTACGAGCAGTACTTC
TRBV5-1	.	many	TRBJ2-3	CASSQGIQFPDTQYF	TGCGCCAGCAGCCAGGGGATACAGTTTCCAGATACGCAGTATTTT
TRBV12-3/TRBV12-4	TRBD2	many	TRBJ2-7	CASSLSSGSSYEQYF	TGTGCCAGCAGTTTATCCAGCGGGAGTTCCTACGAGCAGTACTTC
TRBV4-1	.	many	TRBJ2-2	CASSQGQSNTGELFF	TGCGCCAGCAGCCAAGGACAGTCGAACACCGGGGAGCTGTTTTTT
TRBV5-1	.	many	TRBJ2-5	CASSLAGQAETQYF	TGCGCCAGCAGCTTGGCTGGACAAGCGGAGACCCAGTACTTC
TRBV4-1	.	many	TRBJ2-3	CASSQNGASTDTQYF	TGCGCCAGCAGCCAAAACGGGGCTAGCACAGATACGCAGTATTTT
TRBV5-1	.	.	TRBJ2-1	CASSPTASYNEHFF	TGCGCCAGCAGCCCAACCGCCTCGTACAATGAGCATTTCTTC
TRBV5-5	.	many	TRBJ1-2	CASSLEATASRGYTF	TGTGCCAGCAGCTTGGAAGCCACAGCTTCTAGGGGCTACACCTTC
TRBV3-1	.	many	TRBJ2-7	CASSLWGGEQYF	TGTGCCAGCAGCCTTTGGGGTGGAGAGCAGTACTTC
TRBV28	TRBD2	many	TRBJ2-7	CASSLTSGRIHEQYF	TGTGCCAGCAGTCTTACTAGCGGGAGGATCCACGAGCAGTACTTC
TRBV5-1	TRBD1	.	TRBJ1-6	CASSPQGAEYNSPHF	TGCGCCAGCAGCCCACAGGGGGCGGAGTATAATTCACCCCACTTT
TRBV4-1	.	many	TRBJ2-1	CASSLQNGAIGEQFF	TGCGCCAGCAGCCTCCAAAATGGGGCGATTGGTGAGCAGTTCTTC
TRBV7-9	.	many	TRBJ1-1	CASSLNSMNTEAFF	TGTGCCAGCAGCTTAAACAGTATGAACACTGAAGCTTTCTTT